A single sample gave rise to the 27 T cell receptor beta chains below, sequenced in a study of cytomegalovirus exposure and HLA in healthy donors. Using immunoSEQ multiplex PCR, the repertoire was profiled, and TCRdb retains in-frame clones only, with some absent. The sample carries around 98,000 clones, about 90% recorded once. Input material: PBMCs. All receptors derive from a man aged 18 to 29 in good health and CMV-seropositive.

This clone was observed once. The gene calls are TRBV27 and TRBJ1-6; perhaps TRBD1 as D (5 bases). This CDR3 is built from 15 residues. V was pared by 6 bases and J by 2 bases, with 11 bases between. Germline V lookup: CDR1 MNHEY, CDR2 SMNVEV (reference sequence). This CDR3 reads CASRPQGPYNSPLHF. CDR3 DNA sequence: TGTGCCAGCAGACCGCAGGGTCCCTATAATTCACCCCTCCACTTT.

This chain joins TRBV7-6 and TRBJ2-2; possibly TRBD2 for D (7 bases). This CDR3 comprises 16 residues. The V gene's germline CDR1 is SGHVS and CDR2 FNYEAQ. Trimming removed 0 bases from V and 3 bases from J, with 11 bases in between. CDR3 residues: CASSLAGGLYTGELFF. As DNA, the CDR3 is TGTGCCAGCAGCTTAGCGGGGGGGCTGTACACCGGGGAGCTGTTTTTT.

The chain uses TRBV7-9 and TRBJ1-1, with D uncertain. The CDR3 has 13 residues. The germline CDR1 and CDR2 sequences are SEHNR and FQNEAQ (reference sequence). V was shortened by 4 bases and J by 1 base, with 7 bases between the two germline ends. The CDR3 loop reads CASSSPWNTEAFF. DNA for the CDR3: TGTGCCAGCAGCTCCCCATGGAACACTGAAGCTTTCTTT.

J is TRBJ2-3 and V is TRBV7-2, with D unclear. Per germline, CDR1 SGHTA and CDR2 FQGNSA. Trimming shortened V by 5 bases and J by 0 bases, and 18 bases separated the two germline ends. CDR3 length: 17 amino acids. CDR3: CASSLNRAIPSTDTQYF. The DNA for the CDR3 is TGTGCCAGCAGCCTAAACAGAGCCATACCAAGCACAGATACGCAGTATTTT.

This sequence joins TRBV28 and TRBJ1-3, with TRBD1 as a possible D gene (5 bases). The germline V gene encodes CDR1 MDHEN and CDR2 SYDVKM. This CDR3 is 16 amino acids long. V was shortened by 0 bases and J by 4 bases, with 13 bases between the two germline ends. The CDR3 is CASSLWQGSVGNTIYF. The CDR3 nucleotides are TGTGCCAGCAGTTTATGGCAGGGATCCGTAGGAAACACCATATATTTT.

This chain joins TRBV19 and TRBJ2-7; TRBD2 might be the D (6 bases). The V and J ends lost 4 bases and 7 bases respectively, with 17 bases between them. Germline CDR1 is LNHDA and CDR2 is SQIVND (reference sequence). The CDR3 has 14 amino acids. Here the CDR3 DNA reads TGTGCCAGTAGTAGCCGCGGGACTTCGGGGGAGCAGTACTTC. Protein: CASSSRGTSGEQYF.

The chain links TRBV12-5 to TRBJ1-5; a possible D gene is TRBD1 (5 bases). Per the germline V gene, CDR1 is LGHNT and CDR2 is FRNRAP. This CDR3 is built from 14 residues. V shed 6 bases and J shed 4 bases, with 13 bases lying between them. The CDR3 loop reads CASGTGMGNQPQHF. The CDR3 coding sequence is TGTGCTAGTGGCACAGGCATGGGGAATCAGCCCCAGCATTTT.

The chain joins TRBV7-6 to TRBJ2-7; weak D call: TRBD2 (5 bases). CDR1 is SGHVS and CDR2 is FNYEAQ in the germline V gene. The ends were cut back, 3 bases at V and 0 bases at J, with 12 bases in the middle. This CDR3 region has 15 residues. The CDR3 spells CASSLGPGISYEQYF. CDR3 in DNA: TGTGCCAGCAGCTTGGGTCCGGGAATCTCCTACGAGCAGTACTTC.

This chain uses TRBV6-1 with TRBJ1-5, with 11 bases identical to TRBD1. CDR3 length equals 16 residues. Trimming cost V 1 base and J 7 bases; bases outside gene matches: 6. Germline V lookup: CDR1 MNHNS, CDR2 SASEGT. The CDR3 region has the DNA TGTGCCAGCAGTGAAGGAGGACAGGGGGCCAGACAGCCCCAGCATTTT. Its protein product is CASSEGGQGARQPQHF.

This chain links TRBV19 with TRBJ1-1; 7 bases align to TRBD1. Germline CDR1 reads LNHDA; CDR2 reads SQIVND (reference sequence). Trimming took 1 base from V and 0 from J; bases not matched to a gene: 5. This CDR3 has 16 amino acids. This chain's CDR3 is CASSIAKGQMNTEAFF. CDR3 nucleotides: TGTGCCAGTAGTATAGCTAAGGGACAGATGAACACTGAAGCTTTCTTT. The whole variable domain, filled in from reference TRBV19 and TRBJ1-1, reads DGGITQSPKYLFRKEGQNVTLSCEQNLNHDAMYWYRQDPGQGLRLIYYSQIVNDFQKGDIAEGYSVSREKKESFPLTVTSAQKNPTAFYLCASSIAKGQMNTEAFFGQGTRLTVV.

The V call is TRBV5-4, the J call TRBJ2-7; 11 positions match TRBD2. This CDR3 region has 17 residues. Losses at the gene ends were 0 bases for V and 0 bases for J; bases not matched to a gene: 5. Per the germline V gene, CDR1 is SGHNT and CDR2 is YYREEE (reference sequence). The chain's CDR3 is CASSLGGTSGSSYEQYF. The CDR3, as DNA: TGTGCCAGCAGCTTGGGAGGGACTAGCGGAAGCTCCTACGAGCAGTACTTC.

This chain connects TRBV6-6 to TRBJ2-5, with D possibly being TRBD1 (5 bases). Per the germline V gene, CDR1 is MNHNY and CDR2 is SVGAGI (reference sequence). Trimming shortened V by 2 bases and J by 1 base, and 8 bases separated the two germline ends. The CDR3 is made up of 14 amino acids. The CDR3 sequence is CASSYRTFQETQYF. In DNA form, the CDR3 reads TGTGCCAGCAGTTACCGGACATTCCAAGAGACCCAGTACTTC.

This clone turned up a few times. The chain carries TRBV7-2 and TRBJ2-1; 9 bases agree with TRBD1. CDR1 is SGHTA, CDR2 FQGNSA, per germline. Unmatched junction bases numbered 7, after V lost 6 bases and J lost 7 bases. The CDR3 runs to 14 residues. CDR3 sequence: CASRKDRGVNEQFF. For the CDR3, the DNA is TGTGCCAGCAGAAAGGACAGGGGAGTAAATGAGCAGTTCTTC. Full variable domain (rest looked up from reference TRBV7-2 and TRBJ2-1): GAGVSQSPSNKVTEKGKDVELRCDPISGHTALYWYRQSLGQGLEFLIYFQGNSAPDKSGLPSDRFSAERTGGSVSTLTIQRTQQEDSAVYLCASRKDRGVNEQFFGPGTRLTVL.

The chain uses TRBV5-1 and TRBJ2-5, with D possibly matching TRBD1 (5 bases). The CDR3 is 13 amino acids. Trimming took off 7 bases at V and 2 bases at J, with 12 bases between the two ends. CDR1 is SGHRS, CDR2 YFSETQ, per germline. In DNA, the CDR3 is TGCGCCAGCGGACGACAGCCGCAAGAGACCCAGTACTTC. This encodes CASGRQPQETQYF.

The chain is built from TRBV4-2 and TRBJ2-4; D perhaps matches TRBD2 (7 bases). The CDR3 totals 17 residues. V was cut by 0 bases and J by 4 bases, with 16 bases left in between. CDR1 is LGHNA, CDR2 YNFKEQ, per germline. DNA of the CDR3: TGTGCCAGCAGCCAAGAACGGGGGGCTAGCAGAAAAAACATTCAGTACTTC. Its translation is CASSQERGASRKNIQYF.

This sequence joins TRBV4-3 and TRBJ2-3; 7 positions match TRBD2. Germline V gene lookup returns CDR1 LGHNA and CDR2 YSLEER. With 4 bases clipped from V and 0 bases from J, the junction kept 4 bases outside the gene matches. This CDR3 spans 15 amino acids. Written as DNA, the CDR3 is TGCGCCAGCAGCCGAGATAGCGGGAGCACAGATACGCAGTATTTT. It specifies CASSRDSGSTDTQYF.

J is TRBJ2-3 and V is TRBV25-1; 8 bases line up with TRBD1. The CDR3 is 18 amino acids. After removal of 5 bases from V and 3 bases from J, the junction contained 16 bases not matched to a gene. The germline CDR1 and CDR2 sequences are MGHDK and SYGVNS. CDR3: CASSTWTGTGQLTDTQYF. As DNA, the CDR3 is TGTGCCAGCAGTACATGGACAGGGACAGGCCAACTAACAGATACGCAGTATTTT.

The genes are TRBV27 and TRBJ2-1; 9 positions agree with TRBD1. Germline V gene data show CDR1 as MNHEY and CDR2 as SMNVEV (reference sequence). Germline trimming cut 2 bases from V and 8 bases from J; bases unmatched to any gene: 4. This CDR3 is built from 14 residues. The CDR3 DNA follows: TGTGCCAGCAGTTTAATAACAGGGGGCCATGAGCAGTTCTTC. Translating gives CASSLITGGHEQFF.

CDR3 region: CSVGAVAGQTDYEQYF. CDR3 in DNA: TGCAGCGTTGGGGCTGTTGCGGGACAGACAGATTACGAGCAGTACTTC. This chain connects TRBV29-1 to TRBJ2-7; TRBD1 might be the D (7 bases). The CDR3 is made up of 16 amino acids. Germline V lookup: CDR1 SQVTM, CDR2 ANQGSEA. The germline V and J ends were trimmed by 4 bases and 4 bases, with 23 bases remaining between them.

The chain carries TRBV7-2 and TRBJ2-1; 11 bases match TRBD2. With 4 bases clipped from V and 4 bases from J, the junction kept 6 bases outside the gene matches. CDR3 length equals 16 residues. From germline, CDR1 is SGHTA and CDR2 FQGNSA. This CDR3 reads CASSSRTSGGYNEQFF. The CDR3 DNA sequence: TGTGCCAGCAGCTCACGAACTAGCGGGGGTTACAATGAGCAGTTCTTC.

This clone came up a few times. V and J are TRBV28 and TRBJ1-5, with unresolved D. V was trimmed by 6 bases and J by 6 bases, leaving 9 bases between them. From germline, CDR1 is MDHEN and CDR2 SYDVKM. CDR3 length: 12 residues. The CDR3 DNA reads TGTGCCAGCAGGGCAGGTTTTCAGCCCCAGCATTTT. Translated, it gives CASRAGFQPQHF.

As regards this clone: The identical CDR3 is also encoded by other nucleotide sequences in the sample. V usage is TRBV7-9 and J usage is TRBJ1-2; maybe TRBD1 (5 bases). The germline gives CDR1 SEHNR, CDR2 FQNEAQ (reference sequence). The CDR3 contains 12 residues. Trimming stripped 6 bases from V and 6 bases from J, with 11 bases between. CDR3 bases: TGTGCCAGCAGTCTCCAGGGTCATGGCTACACCTTC. Its translation is CASSLQGHGYTF.

The genes are TRBV7-8 and TRBJ1-6; maybe TRBD1 (5 bases). Trimming took off 6 bases at V and 8 bases at J, with 20 bases between the two ends. Germline CDR1 and CDR2: SGHVS and FQNEAQ. CDR3 length equals 16 residues. CDR3 DNA sequence: TGTGCCAGCAGTCAATTCCGTACGTTAGGGGATTCACCCCTCCACTTT. This gives the protein CASSQFRTLGDSPLHF. The full variable domain, completed using reference TRBV7-8 and TRBJ1-6, is GAGVSQSPRYKVAKRGQDVALRCDPISGHVSLFWYQQALGQGPEFLTYFQNEAQLDKSGLPSDRFFAERPEGSVSTLKIQRTQQEDSAVYLCASSQFRTLGDSPLHFGNGTRLTVT.

This chain connects TRBV28 to TRBJ2-1; 8 bases fit TRBD2. Germline values: CDR1 MDHEN, CDR2 SYDVKM. The CDR3 covers 18 residues. The trim removed 6 bases at V and 6 bases at J, leaving 19 bases unmatched. The CDR3 DNA reads as TGTGCCAGCAGCCCAGTCGTCAAAGCGGGAGCCCGGGCCAATGAGCAGTTCTTC. Translated, it gives CASSPVVKAGARANEQFF.

The J gene is TRBJ2-7, the V gene TRBV10-3, with 9 nucleotides matching TRBD1. Trimming took 5 bases from V and 5 from J; bases not matched to a gene: 7. CDR1 is ENHRY and CDR2 is SYGVKD in the germline V gene. The CDR3 is 14 amino acids. The DNA for the CDR3 is TGTGCCATCAGTTTACAGGGGGCCAACGACGAGCAGTACTTC. Its translation is CAISLQGANDEQYF.

The chain employs TRBV27 and TRBJ1-1; no clear D. The CDR3 runs to 13 residues. Germline V gene lookup returns CDR1 MNHEY and CDR2 SMNVEV (reference sequence). The V gene lost 7 bases and the J gene lost 6 bases, with 15 bases spanning the gap. CDR3 sequence (DNA): TGTGCCAGCACCCCCTCGGGTTCGTCTGAAGCTTTCTTT. Translated, it gives CASTPSGSSEAFF.

J is TRBJ2-5 and V is TRBV6-1, with TRBD2 as a possible D gene (5 bases). V was clipped by 6 bases and J by 1 base, with 15 bases between them. The CDR3 consists of 15 residues. The germline CDR1 and CDR2 sequences are MNHNS and SASEGT. The CDR3 reads CASRMAPGSQETQYF. As DNA, the CDR3 is TGTGCCAGCAGGATGGCCCCGGGATCCCAAGAGACCCAGTACTTC.